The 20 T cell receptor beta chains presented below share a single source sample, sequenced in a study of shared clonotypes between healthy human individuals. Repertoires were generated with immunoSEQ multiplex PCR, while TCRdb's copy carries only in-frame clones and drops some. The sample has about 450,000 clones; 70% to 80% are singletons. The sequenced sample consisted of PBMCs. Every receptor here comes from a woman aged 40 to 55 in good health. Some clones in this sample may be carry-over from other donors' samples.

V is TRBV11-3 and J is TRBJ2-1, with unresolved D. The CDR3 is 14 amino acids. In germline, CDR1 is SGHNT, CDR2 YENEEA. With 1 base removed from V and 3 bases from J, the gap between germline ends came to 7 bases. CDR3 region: CASSLGVSYNEQFF. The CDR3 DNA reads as TGTGCCAGCAGCTTAGGGGTGAGCTACAATGAGCAGTTCTTC.

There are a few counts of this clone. Written as DNA, the CDR3 is TGTGCCAGCAGTGAAAGAGGACAGCCGGGGGATGGCTACACCTTC. Amino acid sequence: CASSERGQPGDGYTF. The rearrangement uses TRBV25-1 and TRBJ1-2, with D possibly matching TRBD1 (6 bases). From germline, CDR1 is MGHDK and CDR2 SYGVNS. The V end lost 2 bases, the J end lost 6 bases, and 16 bases lay between the germline ends. CDR3 length equals 15 residues.

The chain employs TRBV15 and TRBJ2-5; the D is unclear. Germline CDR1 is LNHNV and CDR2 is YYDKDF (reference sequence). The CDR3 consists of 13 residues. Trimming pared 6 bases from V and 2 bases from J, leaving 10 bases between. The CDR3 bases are TGTGCCACCAGTAAGCCCAGACAAGAGACCCAGTACTTC. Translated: CATSKPRQETQYF.

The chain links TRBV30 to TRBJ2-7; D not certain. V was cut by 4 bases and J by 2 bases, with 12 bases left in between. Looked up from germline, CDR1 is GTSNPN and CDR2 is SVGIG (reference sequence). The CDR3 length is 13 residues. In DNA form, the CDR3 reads TGTGCCTGGACGACTGGCTTCACCTACGAGCAGTACTTC. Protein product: CAWTTGFTYEQYF. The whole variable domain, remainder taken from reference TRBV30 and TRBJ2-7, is SQTIHQWPATLVQPVGSPLSLECTVEGTSNPNLYWYRQAAGRGLQLLFYSVGIGQISSEVPQNLSASRPQDRQFILSSKKLLLSDSGFYLCAWTTGFTYEQYFGPGTRLTVT.

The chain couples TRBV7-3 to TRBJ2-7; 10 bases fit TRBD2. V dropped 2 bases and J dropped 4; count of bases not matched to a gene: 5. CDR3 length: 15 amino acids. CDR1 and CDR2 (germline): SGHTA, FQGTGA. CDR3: CASSLRAGGQYEQYF. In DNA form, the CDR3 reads TGTGCCAGCAGCTTACGAGCGGGAGGGCAATACGAGCAGTACTTC.

Here the CDR3 DNA reads TGTGCCAGCAGCCAAGAGGCACCAGCCCGCGGCTACACCTTC. Residues: CASSQEAPARGYTF. The chain has TRBV4-2 and TRBJ1-2; D remains unclear. Germline V lookup: CDR1 LGHNA, CDR2 YNFKEQ. The CDR3 is 14 residues long. Trimming left V 0 bases short and J 8 bases short, with 13 bases between.

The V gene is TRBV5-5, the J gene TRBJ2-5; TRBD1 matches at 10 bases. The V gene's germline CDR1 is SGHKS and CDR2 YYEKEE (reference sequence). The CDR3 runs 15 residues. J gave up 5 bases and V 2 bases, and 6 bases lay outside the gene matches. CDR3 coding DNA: TGTGCCAGCAGCTTAGTCCCGGGACAGGGGGAGACCCAGTACTTC. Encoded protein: CASSLVPGQGETQYF.

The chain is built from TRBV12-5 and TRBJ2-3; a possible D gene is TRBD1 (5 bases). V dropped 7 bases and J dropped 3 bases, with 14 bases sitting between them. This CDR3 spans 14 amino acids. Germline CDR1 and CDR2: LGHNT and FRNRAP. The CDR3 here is CASAQGSLTDTQYF. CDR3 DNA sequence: TGTGCTAGTGCTCAGGGCAGTCTAACAGATACGCAGTATTTT.

The CDR3 DNA reads as TGTGCCAGCAGCTTACTCGGAACAGGGGTCTCGGAGCAGTACTTC. The encoded protein is CASSLLGTGVSEQYF. The J gene is TRBJ2-7, the V gene TRBV7-2; TRBD1 matches at 7 bases. CDR3 length: 15 amino acids. The V gene end was trimmed by 2 bases and the J gene end by 7 bases; junction bases not matched to a gene: 11. Per the germline V gene, CDR1 is SGHTA and CDR2 is FQGNSA.

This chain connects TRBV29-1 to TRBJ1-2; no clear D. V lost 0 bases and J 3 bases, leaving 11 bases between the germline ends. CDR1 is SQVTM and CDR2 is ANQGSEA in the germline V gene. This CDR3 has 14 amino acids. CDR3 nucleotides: TGCAGCGTTGAAGATCCCGGAGGCGACTATGGCTACACCTTC. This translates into CSVEDPGGDYGYTF.

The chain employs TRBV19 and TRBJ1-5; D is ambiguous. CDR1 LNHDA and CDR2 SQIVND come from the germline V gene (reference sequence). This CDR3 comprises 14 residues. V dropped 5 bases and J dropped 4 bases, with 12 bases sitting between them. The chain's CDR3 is CASSGRGSNQPQHF. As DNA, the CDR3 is TGTGCCAGTAGTGGACGGGGATCTAATCAGCCCCAGCATTTT.

CDR3 DNA sequence: TGTGCCAGCAGCTTGGGGACGGATAGCAATCAGCCCCAGCATTTT. It encodes CASSLGTDSNQPQHF. J is TRBJ1-5 and V is TRBV7-6, with D possibly matching TRBD1 (5 bases). Germline V gene data show CDR1 as SGHVS and CDR2 as FNYEAQ. The CDR3 covers 15 residues. Trimming pared 3 bases from V and 0 bases from J, leaving 9 bases between.

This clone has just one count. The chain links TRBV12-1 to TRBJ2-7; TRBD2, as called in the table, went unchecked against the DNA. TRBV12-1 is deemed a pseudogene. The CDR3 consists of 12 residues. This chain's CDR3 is CASSSGIYEQYF. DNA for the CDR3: TGTGCCAGTTCTAGCGGGATCTACGAGCAGTACTTC.

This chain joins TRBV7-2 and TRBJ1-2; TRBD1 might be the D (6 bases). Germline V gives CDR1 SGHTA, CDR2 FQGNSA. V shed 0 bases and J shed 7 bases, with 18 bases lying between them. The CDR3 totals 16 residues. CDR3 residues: CASSLAYRANLRGYTF. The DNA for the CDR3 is TGTGCCAGCAGCTTAGCGTACAGGGCGAACCTCCGTGGCTACACCTTC.

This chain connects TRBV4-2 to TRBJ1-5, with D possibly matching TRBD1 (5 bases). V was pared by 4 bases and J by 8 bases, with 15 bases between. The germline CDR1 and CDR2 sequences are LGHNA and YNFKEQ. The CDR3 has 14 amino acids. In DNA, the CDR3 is TGTGCCAGCAGCCCGACCCTTATAGGGGAGCCCCAGCATTTT. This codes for CASSPTLIGEPQHF.

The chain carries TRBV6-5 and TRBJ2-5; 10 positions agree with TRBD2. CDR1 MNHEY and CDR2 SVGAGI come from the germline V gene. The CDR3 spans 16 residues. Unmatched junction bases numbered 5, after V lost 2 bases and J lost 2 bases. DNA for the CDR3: TGTGCCAGCAGTTACGCCAGCGGGAGGGTGCAAGAGACCCAGTACTTC. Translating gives CASSYASGRVQETQYF.

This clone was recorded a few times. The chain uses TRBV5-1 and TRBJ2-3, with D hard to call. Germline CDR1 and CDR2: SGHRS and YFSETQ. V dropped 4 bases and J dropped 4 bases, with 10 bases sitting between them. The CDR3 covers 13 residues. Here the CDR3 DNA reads TGCGCCAGCAGCCTGACGGCGGCAGATACGCAGTATTTT. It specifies CASSLTAADTQYF.

For the CDR3, the DNA is TGTGCCAGCAGCGTAGGTGGGGCAGGGGGCGAGAACACTGAAGCTTTCTTT. It yields the protein CASSVGGAGGENTEAFF. The V call is TRBV9, the J call TRBJ1-1, with TRBD1 matching over 8 bases. This CDR3 is 17 amino acids long. J gave up 1 base and V 0 bases, and 8 bases lay outside the gene matches. CDR1 and CDR2 (germline): SGDLS, YYNGEE.

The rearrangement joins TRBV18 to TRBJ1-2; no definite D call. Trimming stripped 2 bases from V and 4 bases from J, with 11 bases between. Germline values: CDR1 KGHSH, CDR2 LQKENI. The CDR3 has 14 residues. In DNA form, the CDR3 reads TGTGCCAGCTCACCAACGAACCTGGGCTATGGCTACACCTTC. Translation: CASSPTNLGYGYTF.

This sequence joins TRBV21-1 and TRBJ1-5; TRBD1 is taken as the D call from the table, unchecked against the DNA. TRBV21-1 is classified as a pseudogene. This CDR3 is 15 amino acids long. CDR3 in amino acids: CASSRTGGLDQPQHF. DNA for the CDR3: TGTGCCAGCAGCCGGACAGGGGGCTTGGATCAGCCCCAGCATTTT.